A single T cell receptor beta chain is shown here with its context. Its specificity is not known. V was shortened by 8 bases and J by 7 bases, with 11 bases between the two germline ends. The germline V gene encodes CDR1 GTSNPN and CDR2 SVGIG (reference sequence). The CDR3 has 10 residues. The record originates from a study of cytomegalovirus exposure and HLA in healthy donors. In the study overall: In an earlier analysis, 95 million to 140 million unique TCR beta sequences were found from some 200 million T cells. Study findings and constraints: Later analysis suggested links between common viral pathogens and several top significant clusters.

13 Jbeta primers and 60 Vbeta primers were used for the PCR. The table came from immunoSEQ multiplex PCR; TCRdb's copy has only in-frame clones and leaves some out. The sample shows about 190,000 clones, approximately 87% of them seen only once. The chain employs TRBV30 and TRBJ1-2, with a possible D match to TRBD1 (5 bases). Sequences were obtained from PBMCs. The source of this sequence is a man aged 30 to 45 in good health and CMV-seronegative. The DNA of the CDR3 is TGTGCCCTCTATGGGGCTGGCTACACCTTC. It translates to CALYGAGYTF.